The next 8 T cell receptor beta chains were all read from a single sample in a study of T cells in Graves' hyperthyroidism and ophthalmopathy. RNA transcripts gave rise to amplified TCR beta CDR3 regions. With the HTBI primer set, the TCR CDR3 went through a first round of RT-PCR. TCRdb re-derived calls from the multiplex PCR reads in MiXCR, one entry per CDR3 protein. There are about 360,000 distinct CDR3 sequences in the sample; under 15% occur only once, and 9.2% lies in the top ten. Input material: blood. The receptor source for this set is a woman between 18 and 29 years old with Graves' hyperthyroidism.

This clonotype showed up many times. V gene TRBV5-1 combines with J gene TRBJ2-7; 7 positions match TRBD1. CDR1 SGHRS and CDR2 YFSETQ come from the germline V gene. The ends lost 4 bases at V and 4 bases at J; junction bases unmatched: 11. CDR3 length: 15 residues. CDR3 nucleotide sequence: TGCGCCAGCAGCCGAGGACAGGCAGGGTTTTACGAGCAGTACTTC. The encoded protein is CASSRGQAGFYEQYF.

This clonotype was observed at least ten times. The rearrangement links TRBV28 to TRBJ1-6; possibly TRBD1 for D (6 bases). Between the trimmed V and J ends, which lost 2 bases and 7 bases, there was a span of 12 bases. The V gene's germline CDR1 is MDHEN and CDR2 SYDVKM. CDR3 size: 15 residues. CDR3 DNA: TGTGCCAGCAGTTTACGGGGGGCCGGGAATTCACCCCTCCACTTT. Amino acids: CASSLRGAGNSPLHF.

Ten or more counts support this clonotype. This chain joins TRBV10-3 and TRBJ1-2; TRBD1 might be the D (6 bases). The CDR3 is 15 amino acids. V lost 3 bases and J lost 4, with 15 bases in between. CDR1 is ENHRY and CDR2 is SYGVKD in the germline V gene. In DNA, the CDR3 is TGTGCCATCAGTGATAACCGGGACACCGGCTATGGCTACACCTTC. Amino acid sequence: CAISDNRDTGYGYTF.

This clonotype showed up just a few times. The chain combines TRBV28 with TRBJ1-3, with D tentatively TRBD1 (5 bases). Germline V CDR1 and CDR2: MDHEN, SYDVKM. The CDR3 is 14 residues long. Trimming removed 5 bases from V and 0 bases from J, with 8 bases in between. CDR3 DNA: TGTGCCAGCAGTCGACAGCTCTCTGGAAACACCATATATTTT. As protein: CASSRQLSGNTIYF.

This clonotype has at least ten counts. This chain joins TRBV11-2 and TRBJ2-7; D is unresolved. This CDR3 spans 11 amino acids. The V end was cut by 6 bases, the J end by 2 bases, with 5 bases between. Germline V gene lookup returns CDR1 SGHAT and CDR2 FQNNGV. CDR3: CASRLAYEQYF. As DNA, the CDR3 is TGTGCCAGCAGGCTTGCCTACGAGCAGTACTTC.

This clonotype has a handful of counts. The chain uses TRBV11-2 and TRBJ2-2; D unresolved. Germline V gene lookup returns CDR1 SGHAT and CDR2 FQNNGV. This CDR3 is 17 amino acids long. V lost 1 base to trimming and J lost 0 bases, with 12 bases between them. The DNA of the CDR3 is TGTGCCAGCAGCTTAGGAAAGGTATTCGCGAACACCGGGGAGCTGTTTTTT. Amino acids: CASSLGKVFANTGELFF.

CDR3 nucleotides: TGCAGCGCGAATGAGCAGGGAACAGATACGCAGTATTTT. Protein product: CSANEQGTDTQYF. V and J are TRBV20-1 and TRBJ2-3; D is possibly TRBD1 (5 bases). Germline V gives CDR1 DFQATT, CDR2 SNEGSKA (reference sequence). The CDR3 loop spans 13 amino acids.

This clonotype was observed a few times. In DNA form, the CDR3 reads TGTGCCAGCACCCTCCCGGGAGAGCTAGCGGGGACAGATACGCAGTATTTT. Protein sequence: CASTLPGELAGTDTQYF. V is TRBV6-1 and J is TRBJ2-3; TRBD2 matches at 9 bases. CDR1 is MNHNS, CDR2 SASEGT, per germline. This CDR3 is 17 amino acids long. J gave up 3 bases and V 7 bases, and 14 bases lay outside the gene matches.